This T cell receptor beta chain was observed in a study of shared clonotypes between healthy human individuals. Participating donors were healthy, HIV-negative adults free of recent acute infections or vaccinations. A CD45RA+ naive subset and a CD45RA-negative memory subset were split from CD4+ cells. Whole-study results and caveats: It was only blood that was sampled, and tissue repertoires likely differ.

This CDR3 spans 15 amino acids. Germline lookup yields CDR1 KGHSH and CDR2 LQKENI. The trim removed 5 bases at V and 4 bases at J, leaving 8 bases unmatched. Over several immunoSEQ plates, each subset's genomic DNA was distributed in even portions. Repertoires were generated with immunoSEQ multiplex PCR, while TCRdb's copy carries only in-frame clones and drops some. The table shows more than 1 million clones, with about 80% occurring only once. As for this clone: No antigen is known for it.

The material sequenced was memory CD4+ T cells from PBMCs. Subset given: CD45RA-negative fraction. The chain is built from TRBV18 and TRBJ1-5; 7 nucleotides line up with TRBD1. The clonotype was recovered from a man between 18 and 29 years old in good health. Some clones in this sample may be carry-over from other donors' samples. In DNA form, the CDR3 reads TGTGCCAGCTCAGCCTATTCGACAGGGAATCAGCCCCAGCATTTT. Translated: CASSAYSTGNQPQHF.